This entry is about one T cell receptor (beta chain). This clonotype appeared many times. The antigen it recognizes is unknown. The record has no base qualities; no much larger clone is one base away. This specimen comes from a study of CD8 T cells in ankylosing spondylitis (dated by TCRdb to about 2017). General notes on the study: The study set out to find disease-linked TCR variants by profiling T cell receptor beta repertoires in ankylosing spondylitis patients and healthy donors. In total, the full study cohort was made up of roughly 110 healthy donors and some 26 ankylosing spondylitis patients. Peripheral blood samples were taken, and synovial fluid was additionally collected from ankylosing spondylitis patients.

V is reduced by 6 bases and J by 1 base, leaving a spacing of 9 bases between them. The CDR3, cysteine through phenylalanine, is 13 amino acids long. The DNA shown is the 39-base CDR3, in frame from base 1. Reading the germline V gene gives CDR1 ENHRY and CDR2 SYGVKD. The research as a whole found: In peripheral blood, the disease-linked clones were found at relatively low frequencies and had a CD8+ phenotype. Some of the motif variants had been reported before in the synovial fluid and blood of reactive arthritis patients, a finding that suggests common disease-initiation mechanisms. A TCR beta motif made up of seven or eight highly homologous amino acid variants appeared to be characteristic of blood from ankylosing spondylitis patients. According to the report, matched synovial fluid samples from ankylosing spondylitis patients were significantly enriched for the disease-linked clones.

Instrument on record: Illumina HiSeq 2500. TCR beta libraries were prepared by quantitative 5'-RACE with molecular barcodes. The study's processing was this. A new computational method based on a probabilistic model of VDJ rearrangement was used to identify disease-linked TCR variants. TCRdb redid the processing of the public reads, applying fastp at Q25 and MiXCR, and retained in-frame beta chains. For every CDR3 protein sequence, its rows merge into one entry that carries the most common genes and DNA. The V and J calls here are based on TCRdb, not the publication. The sample yields about 240,000 distinct CDR3 sequences; roughly 8.2% were counted once. Of the sample, around 4.8% falls within the top ten clones.

The sequence was obtained from a female donor with ankylosing spondylitis or in good health (not recorded which). The rearrangement joined TRBV10-3 to TRBJ1-1, and TRBD1 may be the D gene, going by 5 matching bases. The sequenced sample consisted of blood, either unsorted or a sorted T cell fraction (not recorded which). The CDR3 sequence is CAIRPTENTEAFF. In nucleotides, the sequence is TGTGCCATCAGACCGACAGAGAACACTGAAGCTTTCTTT.